These 20 T cell receptor beta chains came from one sample sequenced in a study of blood T cell repertoires in COVID-19. Using immunoSEQ multiplex PCR, the repertoire was profiled, and TCRdb retains in-frame clones only, with some absent. This repertoire shows around 190,000 clones, roughly 85% found once; its top ten account for roughly 8.7%. The source material was peripheral blood. The receptors derive from a man between 45 and 60 years old with active or convalescent COVID-19.

The chain combines TRBV15 with TRBJ1-5, with 7 bases lining up with TRBD1. This CDR3 has 15 amino acids. Per germline, CDR1 LNHNV and CDR2 YYDKDF (reference sequence). V shed 4 bases, J shed 3 bases, and the junction held 6 bases outside the gene matches. CDR3 residues: CATSKPTGDNQPQHF. The CDR3 DNA sequence: TGTGCCACCAGCAAACCAACAGGGGACAATCAGCCCCAGCATTTT.

The chain combines TRBV7-6 with TRBJ2-7, with D possibly matching TRBD1 (5 bases). The CDR3 spans 14 residues. Germline assignment: CDR1 SGHVS and CDR2 FNYEAQ. The ends were cut back, 5 bases at V and 3 bases at J, with 14 bases in the middle. The CDR3: CASSLATGIYEQYF. In DNA, the CDR3 is TGTGCCAGCAGCCTTGCTACAGGAATCTACGAGCAGTACTTC.

Only a few counts were recorded for this clone. V gene TRBV28 combines with J gene TRBJ2-7; D gene uncertain. V was cut by 3 bases and J by 4 bases, with 7 bases left in between. This CDR3 spans 12 amino acids. CDR1 and CDR2 from the germline V gene are MDHEN and SYDVKM. CDR3 protein: CASSFLSYEQYF. DNA for the CDR3: TGTGCCAGCAGTTTTTTGAGTTACGAGCAGTACTTC.

This chain connects TRBV6-1 to TRBJ1-3; unclear D gene. Germline V gene sequence: CDR1 MNHNS, CDR2 SASEGT. V dropped 2 bases and J dropped 3 bases, with 11 bases sitting between them. The length of the CDR3 is 15 residues. The CDR3 reads CASSEPGLGGNTIYF. DNA for the CDR3: TGTGCCAGCAGTGAACCGGGTCTCGGTGGAAACACCATATATTTT.

This clone came up a few times. The chain couples TRBV19 to TRBJ1-1; 9 bases line up with TRBD1. J lost 2 bases, V lost 5 bases, and 9 bases had no gene match. The CDR3 has 16 amino acids. Germline-derived CDR1 and CDR2 are LNHDA and SQIVND (reference sequence). The CDR3 sequence is CASSSKQGAGNTEAFF. CDR3 DNA: TGTGCCAGTAGTTCAAAACAGGGGGCGGGTAACACTGAAGCTTTCTTT.

This clone was observed a few times. CDR3 residues: CASSQGQGPYSNQPQHF. In DNA form, the CDR3 reads TGTGCCAGCAGCCAAGGGCAGGGGCCTTATAGCAATCAGCCCCAGCATTTT. The gene calls are TRBV4-2 and TRBJ1-5; possible D gene TRBD1, 6 bases. Germline CDR1 reads LGHNA; CDR2 reads YNFKEQ. V lost 1 base and J 0 bases, leaving 13 bases between the germline ends. CDR3 length equals 17 residues.

A single count supports this clone. This chain uses TRBV5-6 with TRBJ2-7; 8 bases fit TRBD2. This CDR3 spans 13 amino acids. CDR1 and CDR2 (germline): SGHDT, YYEEEE. J gave up 1 base and V 4 bases, and 1 base lay outside the gene matches. CDR3 nucleotides: TGTGCCAGCAGCCGCGGGGGGTCCTACGAGCAGTACTTC. This codes for CASSRGGSYEQYF.

The chain is built from TRBV24-1 and TRBJ2-3; D not resolved. Germline V gene data show CDR1 as KGHDR and CDR2 as SFDVKD. The CDR3 contains 13 residues. V lost 4 bases and J lost 2, with 6 bases in between. CDR3 nucleotides: TGTGCCACCAGTGACCTATACACAGATACGCAGTATTTT. It codes for CATSDLYTDTQYF.

The chain links TRBV6-1 to TRBJ1-1; TRBD1 matches 7 bases. The germline CDR1 and CDR2 sequences are MNHNS and SASEGT. The CDR3 length is 14 residues. With 1 base clipped from V and 1 base from J, the junction kept 0 bases outside the gene matches. CDR3 residues: CASSEGTGNTEAFF. Written as DNA, the CDR3 is TGTGCCAGCAGTGAAGGGACAGGGAACACTGAAGCTTTCTTT.

This clone was counted a single time. The same CDR3 arises from other DNA sequences in this sample as well. The J gene is TRBJ1-5, the V gene TRBV12-3 or TRBV12-4, with D perhaps TRBD1 (5 bases). The CDR3 spans 13 residues. Trimming shortened V by 3 bases and J by 6 bases, and 9 bases separated the two germline ends. The CDR3 is CASSFGGVQPQHF. The CDR3 DNA reads as TGTGCCAGCAGTTTCGGGGGAGTTCAGCCCCAGCATTTT.

The chain joins TRBV11-1 to TRBJ2-2; a possible D gene is TRBD1 (6 bases). Deletions cut 5 bases from V and 4 bases from J, with 8 bases between. The CDR3 covers 13 residues. Germline CDR1 SGHAT, CDR2 FQDESV (reference sequence). The CDR3 nucleotides are TGTGCCAGCAGCCCACAGGGCACCGGGGAGCTGTTTTTT. It is translated as CASSPQGTGELFF.

The rearrangement uses TRBV18 and TRBJ1-5, with 9 nucleotides matching TRBD1. Germline CDR1 is KGHSH and CDR2 is LQKENI. J gave up 6 bases and V 5 bases, and 8 bases lay outside the gene matches. This CDR3 has 15 residues. CDR3: CASSALQGAGQPQHF. Written as DNA, the CDR3 is TGTGCCAGCTCAGCGTTACAGGGGGCCGGTCAGCCCCAGCATTTT.

V is TRBV5-6 and J is TRBJ1-5; 7 bases line up with TRBD1. The V gene end was trimmed by 3 bases and the J gene end by 6 bases; junction bases not matched to a gene: 9. CDR1 SGHDT and CDR2 YYEEEE come from the germline V gene. CDR3 length: 15 residues. CDR3 loop: CASSSQTGLGQPQHF. The CDR3 bases are TGTGCCAGCAGCTCTCAGACAGGGCTAGGTCAGCCCCAGCATTTT.

CDR3: CASSQDAVGGANTGELFF. The CDR3 coding sequence is TGCGCCAGCAGCCAAGATGCGGTCGGGGGGGCCAACACCGGGGAGCTGTTTTTT. The chain recombines TRBV4-3 with TRBJ2-2; 8 bases agree with TRBD2. This CDR3 is built from 18 residues. CDR1 LGHNA and CDR2 YSLEER come from the germline V gene. V trimming: 0 bases; J trimming: 2 bases; junction bases outside the gene matches: 8.

This chain connects TRBV19 to TRBJ2-5, with D possibly being TRBD1 (5 bases). Trimming cost V 3 bases and J 3 bases, with 8 bases left between them. The germline V gene encodes CDR1 LNHDA and CDR2 SQIVND (reference sequence). The CDR3 has 13 residues. CDR3 bases: TGTGCCAGTAGTATCGGACAAAAAGAGACCCAGTACTTC. It codes for CASSIGQKETQYF.

The chain employs TRBV6-5 and TRBJ2-5; a possible D gene is TRBD1 (6 bases). V lost 6 bases to trimming and J lost 1 base, with 15 bases between them. Germline V gene data show CDR1 as MNHEY and CDR2 as SVGAGI. This CDR3 spans 15 amino acids. CDR3 in amino acids: CASRSPEGGQETQYF. In DNA form, the CDR3 reads TGTGCCAGCAGATCCCCGGAAGGGGGCCAAGAGACCCAGTACTTC.

The chain recombines TRBV7-2 with TRBJ1-1; D is unclear. This CDR3 has 13 residues. The ends were cut back, 2 bases at V and 7 bases at J, with 11 bases in the middle. Per germline, CDR1 SGHTA and CDR2 FQGNSA. The CDR3 reads CASSLFPGNEAFF. DNA of the CDR3: TGTGCCAGCAGCTTATTTCCGGGGAATGAAGCTTTCTTT.

V gene TRBV6-2 or TRBV6-3 combines with J gene TRBJ2-1; 10 bases fit TRBD1. Per germline, CDR1 MNHEY and CDR2 SVGEGT. V trimming: 4 bases; J trimming: 15 bases; junction bases outside the gene matches: 3. The CDR3 is 11 residues long. Here the CDR3 reads CASSWGQGRFF. The CDR3, as DNA: TGTGCCAGCAGTTGGGGACAGGGGAGGTTCTTC.

The chain joins TRBV25-1 to TRBJ1-1, with TRBD1 identical over 9 bases. The germline V gene encodes CDR1 MGHDK and CDR2 SYGVNS. With 5 bases clipped from V and 11 bases from J, the junction kept 3 bases outside the gene matches. CDR3 length: 11 residues. CDR3 in amino acids: CASSTGTGAFF. The CDR3 nucleotides read TGTGCCAGCAGTACCGGGACAGGGGCTTTCTTT. The full variable domain, in which reference TRBV25-1 and TRBJ1-1 provide the parts outside the CDR3, is EADIYQTPRYLVIGTGKKITLECSQTMGHDKMYWYQQDPGMELHLIHYSYGVNSTEKGDLSSESTVSRIRTEHFPLTLESARPSHTSQYLCASSTGTGAFFGQGTRLTVV.

Only one count was recorded for this clone. V gene TRBV27 combines with J gene TRBJ2-3; D possibly corresponds to TRBD1 (6 bases). The CDR3 covers 15 residues. Deletions cut 6 bases from V and 2 bases from J, with 15 bases between. CDR1 is MNHEY, CDR2 SMNVEV, per germline (reference sequence). The CDR3 DNA reads TGTGCCAGCAGCCAGGGGCTGGGGACCACAGATACGCAGTATTTT. This encodes CASSQGLGTTDTQYF.